These T cell receptor beta chains were read from a single sample in a study of cytomegalovirus exposure and HLA in healthy donors. Generated by immunoSEQ multiplex PCR, the TCRdb table keeps only in-frame clones and is missing some. The sample comprises approximately 120,000 clones, roughly four fifths of which are singletons, and about 1.9% rests with the top ten. The material sequenced was PBMCs. Receptors originate from a man over 45 in good health and CMV-seronegative. The conserved cysteine and the conserved F or W are not part of the CDR3 here.

V,CDR3
TRBV5-6,ASSRSVPGYT
TRBV11-3,ASSLAGGAKDTQY
TRBV5-4,ASSQGLAGSQETQY
TRBV5-4,ASSRPTSGGGTDTQY
TRBV6-5,ASSDRDGLF
TRBV7-9,SSSLGTGLESSYNSPLH
TRBV27,ASSLEGYNSPLH
TRBV13,ASSFPPGGSSPLH
TRBV5-1,ASSLAVAGEDTQY
TRBV11-3,ASSPGTGSSGANVLT
TRBV11-2,ASSLDRTGELF
TRBV11-3,ASSSLGGELF
TRBV10-1,ASRNEETGRTEAF
TRBV9,ASTPRGGNTIY
TRBV19,ASSIWGGEQF
TRBV5-5,ASTIQGLVPLEQY
TRBV2,ASSEQANTGELF
TRBV6-1,ASSGRLAGASQEAQF
TRBV5-1,ASSTQGENTEAF
TRBV7-3,ASSPGGIWGEQF
TRBV6-5,ASQTSTGAGWPQH
TRBV10-3,AISDRQGSGNTIY
TRBV5-5,ASSQVRGIGEQF
TRBV27,ASSASLAQAAYEQY
TRBV19,ASSTDRGNTEAF
TRBV2,ASSLQVIQETQY
TRBV7-9,ASSLGGGGATNEKLF
TRBV7-3,ASSLGGGLMNTEAF